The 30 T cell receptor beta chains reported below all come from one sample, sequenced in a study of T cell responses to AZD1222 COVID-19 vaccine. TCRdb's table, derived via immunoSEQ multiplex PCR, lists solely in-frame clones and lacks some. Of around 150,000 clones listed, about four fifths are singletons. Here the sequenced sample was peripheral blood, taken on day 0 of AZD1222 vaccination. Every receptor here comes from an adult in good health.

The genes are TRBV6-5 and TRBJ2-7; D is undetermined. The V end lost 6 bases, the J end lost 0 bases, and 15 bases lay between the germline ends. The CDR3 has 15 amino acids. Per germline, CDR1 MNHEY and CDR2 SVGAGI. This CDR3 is CASRSRRASSYEQYF. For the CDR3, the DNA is TGTGCCAGCAGGAGTCGACGGGCTAGCTCCTACGAGCAGTACTTC.

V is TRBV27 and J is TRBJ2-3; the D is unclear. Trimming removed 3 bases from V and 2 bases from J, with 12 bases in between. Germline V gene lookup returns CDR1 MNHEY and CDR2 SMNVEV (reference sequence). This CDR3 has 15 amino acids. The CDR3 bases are TGTGCCAGCAGTTTTTTGGGAACCGCCACAGATACGCAGTATTTT. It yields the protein CASSFLGTATDTQYF.

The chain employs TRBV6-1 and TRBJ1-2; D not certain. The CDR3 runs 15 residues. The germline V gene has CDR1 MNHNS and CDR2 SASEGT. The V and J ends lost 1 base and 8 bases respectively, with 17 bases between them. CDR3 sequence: CASSEVPTVAVGYTF. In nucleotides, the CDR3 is TGTGCCAGCAGTGAAGTCCCCACGGTAGCGGTCGGCTACACCTTC.

Written as DNA, the CDR3 is TGTGCCAGCAGTTTAAACCTTAACTATGGCTACACCTTC. Translation: CASSLNLNYGYTF. The rearrangement uses TRBV12-3 or TRBV12-4 and TRBJ1-2; D unclear. This CDR3 contains 13 residues. The V end was cut by 2 bases, the J end by 1 base, with 5 bases between.

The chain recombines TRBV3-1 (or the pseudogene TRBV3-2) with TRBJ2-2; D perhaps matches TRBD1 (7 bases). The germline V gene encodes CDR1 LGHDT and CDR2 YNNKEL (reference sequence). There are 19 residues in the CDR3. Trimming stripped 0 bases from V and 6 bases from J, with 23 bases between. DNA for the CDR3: TGTGCCAGCAGCCAAGACTCCGACTGGCAGGGGGGAGTACCCGGGGAGCTGTTTTTT. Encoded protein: CASSQDSDWQGGVPGELFF.

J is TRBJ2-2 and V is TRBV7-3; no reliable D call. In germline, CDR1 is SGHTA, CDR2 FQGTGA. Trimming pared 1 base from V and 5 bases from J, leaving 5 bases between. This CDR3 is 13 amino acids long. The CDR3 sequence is CASSLSRTGELFF. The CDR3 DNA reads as TGTGCCAGCAGCTTAAGTAGGACCGGGGAGCTGTTTTTT.

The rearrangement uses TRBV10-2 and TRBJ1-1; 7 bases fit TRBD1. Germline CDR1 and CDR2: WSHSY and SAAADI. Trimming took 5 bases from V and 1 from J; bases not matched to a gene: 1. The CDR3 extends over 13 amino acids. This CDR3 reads CASSRQGNTEAFF. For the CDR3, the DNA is TGCGCCAGCAGTAGACAGGGGAACACTGAAGCTTTCTTT.

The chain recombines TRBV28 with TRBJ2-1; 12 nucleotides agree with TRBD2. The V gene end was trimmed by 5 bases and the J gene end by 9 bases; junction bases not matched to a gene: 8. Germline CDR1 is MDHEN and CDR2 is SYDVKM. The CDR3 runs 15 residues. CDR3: CASSPLAGGFFEQFF. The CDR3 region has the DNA TGTGCCAGCAGTCCCCTAGCGGGGGGGTTTTTTGAGCAGTTCTTC.

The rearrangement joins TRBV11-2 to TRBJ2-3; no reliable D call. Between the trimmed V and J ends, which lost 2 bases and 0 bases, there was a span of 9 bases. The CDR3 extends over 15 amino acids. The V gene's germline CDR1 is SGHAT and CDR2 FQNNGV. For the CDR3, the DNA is TGTGCCAGCAGCTTACAACCGCTTAGCACAGATACGCAGTATTTT. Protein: CASSLQPLSTDTQYF.

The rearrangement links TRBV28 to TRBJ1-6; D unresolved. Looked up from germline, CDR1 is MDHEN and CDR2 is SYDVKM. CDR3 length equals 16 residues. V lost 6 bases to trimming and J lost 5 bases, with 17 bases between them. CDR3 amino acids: CASSPRRVRDNSPLHF. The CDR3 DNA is TGTGCCAGCAGCCCCCGGCGGGTCCGGGATAATTCACCCCTCCACTTT.

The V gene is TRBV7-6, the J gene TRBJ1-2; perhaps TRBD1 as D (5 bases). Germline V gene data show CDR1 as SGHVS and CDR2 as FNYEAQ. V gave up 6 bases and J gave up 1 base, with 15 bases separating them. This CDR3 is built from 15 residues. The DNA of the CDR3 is TGTGCCAGCAGTCCTGGGACGGACAATAACTATGGCTACACCTTC. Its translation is CASSPGTDNNYGYTF.

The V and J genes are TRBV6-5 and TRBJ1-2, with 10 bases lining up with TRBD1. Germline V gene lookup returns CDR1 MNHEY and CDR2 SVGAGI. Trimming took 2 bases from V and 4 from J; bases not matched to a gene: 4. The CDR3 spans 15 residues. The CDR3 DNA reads TGTGCCAGCAGTTACAGGGGGGACAGGGGCTATGGCTACACCTTC. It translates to CASSYRGDRGYGYTF.

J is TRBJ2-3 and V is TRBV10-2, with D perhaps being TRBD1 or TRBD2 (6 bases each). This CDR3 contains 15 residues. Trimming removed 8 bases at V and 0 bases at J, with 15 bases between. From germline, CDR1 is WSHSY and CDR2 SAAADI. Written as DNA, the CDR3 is TGCGCCAGCCTGTCACGGGGGACAAGCACAGATACGCAGTATTTT. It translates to CASLSRGTSTDTQYF.

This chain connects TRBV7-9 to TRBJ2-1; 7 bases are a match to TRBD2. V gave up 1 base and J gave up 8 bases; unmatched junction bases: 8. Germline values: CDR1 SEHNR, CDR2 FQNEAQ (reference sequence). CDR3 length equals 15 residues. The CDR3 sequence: CASSLVGGTVHEQFF. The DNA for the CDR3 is TGTGCCAGCAGCTTAGTCGGGGGGACCGTGCATGAGCAGTTCTTC.

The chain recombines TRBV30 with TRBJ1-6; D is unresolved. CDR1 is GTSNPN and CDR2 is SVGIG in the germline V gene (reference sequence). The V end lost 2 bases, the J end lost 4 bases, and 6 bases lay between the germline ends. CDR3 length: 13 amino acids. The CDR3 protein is CAWSLQYNSPLHF. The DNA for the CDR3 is TGTGCCTGGAGTCTACAGTATAATTCACCCCTCCACTTT.

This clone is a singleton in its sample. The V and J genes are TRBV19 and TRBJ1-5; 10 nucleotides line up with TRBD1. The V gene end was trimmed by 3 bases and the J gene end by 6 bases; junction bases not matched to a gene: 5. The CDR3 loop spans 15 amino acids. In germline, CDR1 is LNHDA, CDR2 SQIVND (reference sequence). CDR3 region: CASSILDRGSQPQHF. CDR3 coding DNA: TGTGCCAGTAGTATCCTGGACAGGGGGAGTCAGCCCCAGCATTTT.

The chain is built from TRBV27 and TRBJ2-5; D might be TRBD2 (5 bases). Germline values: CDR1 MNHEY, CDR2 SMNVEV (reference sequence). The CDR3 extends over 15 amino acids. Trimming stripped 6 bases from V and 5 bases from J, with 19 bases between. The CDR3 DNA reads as TGTGCCAGCAGCCATAGATCCGGGGAGTACGAGACCCAGTACTTC. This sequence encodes CASSHRSGEYETQYF.

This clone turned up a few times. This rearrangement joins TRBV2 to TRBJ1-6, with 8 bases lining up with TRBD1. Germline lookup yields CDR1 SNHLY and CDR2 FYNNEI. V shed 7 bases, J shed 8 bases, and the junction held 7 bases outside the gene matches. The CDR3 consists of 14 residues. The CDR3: CASNRQGQDSPLHF. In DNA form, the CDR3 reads TGTGCCAGCAACCGACAGGGACAGGATTCACCCCTCCACTTT.

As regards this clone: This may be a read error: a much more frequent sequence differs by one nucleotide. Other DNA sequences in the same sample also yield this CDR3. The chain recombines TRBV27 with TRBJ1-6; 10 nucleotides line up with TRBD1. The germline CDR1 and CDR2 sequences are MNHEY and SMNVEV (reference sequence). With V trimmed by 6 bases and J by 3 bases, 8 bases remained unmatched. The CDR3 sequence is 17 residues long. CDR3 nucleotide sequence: TGTGCCAGCAGCCTCGTGGGGACAGGGGTCTATAATTCACCCCTCCACTTT. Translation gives CASSLVGTGVYNSPLHF.

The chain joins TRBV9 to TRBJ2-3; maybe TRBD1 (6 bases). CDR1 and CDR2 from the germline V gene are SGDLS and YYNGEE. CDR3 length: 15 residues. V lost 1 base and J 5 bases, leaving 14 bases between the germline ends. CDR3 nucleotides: TGTGCCAGCAGCGTATCGCCAGGGGTGGTAGATACGCAGTATTTT. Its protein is CASSVSPGVVDTQYF. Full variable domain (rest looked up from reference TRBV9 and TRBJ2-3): DSGVTQTPKHLITATGQRVTLRCSPRSGDLSVYWYQQSLDQGLQFLIQYYNGEERAKGNILERFSAQQFPDLHSELNLSSLELGDSALYFCASSVSPGVVDTQYFGPGTRLTVL.

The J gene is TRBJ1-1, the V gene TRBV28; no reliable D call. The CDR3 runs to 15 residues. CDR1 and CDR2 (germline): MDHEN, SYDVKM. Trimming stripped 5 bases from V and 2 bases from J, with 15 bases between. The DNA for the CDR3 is TGTGCCAGCAGTGAGTTCCAGGCTGCTAACACTGAAGCTTTCTTT. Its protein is CASSEFQAANTEAFF.

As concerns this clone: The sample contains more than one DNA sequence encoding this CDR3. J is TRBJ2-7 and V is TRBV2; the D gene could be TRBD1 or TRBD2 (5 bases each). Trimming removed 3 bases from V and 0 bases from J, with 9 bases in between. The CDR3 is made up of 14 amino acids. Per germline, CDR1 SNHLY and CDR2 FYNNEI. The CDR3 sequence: CASSEQGPSYEQYF. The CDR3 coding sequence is TGTGCCAGCAGTGAGCAGGGACCCTCCTACGAGCAGTACTTC. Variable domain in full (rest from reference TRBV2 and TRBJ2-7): EPEVTQTPSHQVTQMGQEVILRCVPISNHLYFYWYRQILGQKVEFLVSFYNNEISEKSEIFDDQFSVERPDGSNFTLKIRSTKLEDSAMYFCASSEQGPSYEQYFGPGTRLTVT.

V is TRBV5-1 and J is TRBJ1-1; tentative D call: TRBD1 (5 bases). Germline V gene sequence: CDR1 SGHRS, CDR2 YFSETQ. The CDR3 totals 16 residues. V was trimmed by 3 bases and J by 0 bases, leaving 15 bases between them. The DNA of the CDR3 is TGCGCCAGCAGCTGGGACGGACCTTCTATGAACACTGAAGCTTTCTTT. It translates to CASSWDGPSMNTEAFF.

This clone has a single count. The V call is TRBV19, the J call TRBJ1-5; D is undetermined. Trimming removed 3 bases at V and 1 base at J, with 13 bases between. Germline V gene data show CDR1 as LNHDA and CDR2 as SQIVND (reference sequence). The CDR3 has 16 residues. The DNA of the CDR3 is TGTGCCAGTAGTATCGGAGGGCCGTGGAGCAATCAGCCCCAGCATTTT. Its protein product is CASSIGGPWSNQPQHF.

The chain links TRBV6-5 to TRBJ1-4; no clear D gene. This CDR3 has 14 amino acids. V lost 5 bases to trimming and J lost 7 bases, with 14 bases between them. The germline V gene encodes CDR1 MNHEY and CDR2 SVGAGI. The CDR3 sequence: CASSLNEESEKLFF. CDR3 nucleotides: TGTGCCAGCAGTCTCAACGAGGAAAGTGAAAAACTGTTTTTT.

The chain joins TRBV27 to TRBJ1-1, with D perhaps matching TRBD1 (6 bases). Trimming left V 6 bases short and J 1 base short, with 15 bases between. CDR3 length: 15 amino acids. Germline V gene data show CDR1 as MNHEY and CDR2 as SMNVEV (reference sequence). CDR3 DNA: TGTGCCAGCAGAATTGGGACAAGCGAGAACACTGAAGCTTTCTTT. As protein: CASRIGTSENTEAFF.

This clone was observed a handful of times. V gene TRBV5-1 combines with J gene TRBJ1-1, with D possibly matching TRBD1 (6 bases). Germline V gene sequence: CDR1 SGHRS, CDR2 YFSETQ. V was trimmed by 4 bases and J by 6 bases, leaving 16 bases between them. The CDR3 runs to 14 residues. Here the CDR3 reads CASSAPDSKPEAFF. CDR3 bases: TGCGCCAGCAGCGCACCGGACAGCAAACCTGAAGCTTTCTTT.

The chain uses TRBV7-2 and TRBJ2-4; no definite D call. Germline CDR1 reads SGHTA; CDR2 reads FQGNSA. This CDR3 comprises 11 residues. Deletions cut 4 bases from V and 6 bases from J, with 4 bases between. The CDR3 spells CASSSRNIQYF. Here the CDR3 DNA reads TGTGCCAGCAGCTCCCGAAACATTCAGTACTTC.

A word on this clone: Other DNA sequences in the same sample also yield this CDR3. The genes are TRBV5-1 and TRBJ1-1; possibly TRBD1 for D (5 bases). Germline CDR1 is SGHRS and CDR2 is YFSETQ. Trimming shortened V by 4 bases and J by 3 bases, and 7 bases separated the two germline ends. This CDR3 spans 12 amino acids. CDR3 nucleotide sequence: TGCGCCAGCAGCCCAGGGTACACTGAAGCTTTCTTT. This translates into CASSPGYTEAFF. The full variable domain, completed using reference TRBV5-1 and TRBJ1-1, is KAGVTQTPRYLIKTRGQQVTLSCSPISGHRSVSWYQQTPGQGLQFLFEYFSETQRNKGNFPGRFSGRQFSNSRSEMNVSTLELGDSALYLCASSPGYTEAFFGQGTRLTVV.

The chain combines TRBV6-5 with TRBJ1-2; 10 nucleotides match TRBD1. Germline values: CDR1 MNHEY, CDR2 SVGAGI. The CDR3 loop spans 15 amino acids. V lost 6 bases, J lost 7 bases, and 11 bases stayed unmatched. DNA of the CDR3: TGTGCCAGCAGGGGACAGGGGCGGCTATCGGGTGGCTACACCTTC. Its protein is CASRGQGRLSGGYTF.